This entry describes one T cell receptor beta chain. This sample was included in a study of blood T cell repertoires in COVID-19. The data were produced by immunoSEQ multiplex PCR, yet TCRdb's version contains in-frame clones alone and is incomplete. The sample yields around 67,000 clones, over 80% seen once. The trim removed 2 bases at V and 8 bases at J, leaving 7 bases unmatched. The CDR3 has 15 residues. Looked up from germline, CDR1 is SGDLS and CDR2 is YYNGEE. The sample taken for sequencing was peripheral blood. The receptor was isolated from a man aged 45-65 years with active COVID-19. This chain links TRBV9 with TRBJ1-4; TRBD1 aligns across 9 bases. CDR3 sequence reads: CASSVAQGAWEKLFF. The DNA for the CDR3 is TGTGCCAGCAGCGTCGCACAGGGGGCGTGGGAAAAACTGTTTTTT.